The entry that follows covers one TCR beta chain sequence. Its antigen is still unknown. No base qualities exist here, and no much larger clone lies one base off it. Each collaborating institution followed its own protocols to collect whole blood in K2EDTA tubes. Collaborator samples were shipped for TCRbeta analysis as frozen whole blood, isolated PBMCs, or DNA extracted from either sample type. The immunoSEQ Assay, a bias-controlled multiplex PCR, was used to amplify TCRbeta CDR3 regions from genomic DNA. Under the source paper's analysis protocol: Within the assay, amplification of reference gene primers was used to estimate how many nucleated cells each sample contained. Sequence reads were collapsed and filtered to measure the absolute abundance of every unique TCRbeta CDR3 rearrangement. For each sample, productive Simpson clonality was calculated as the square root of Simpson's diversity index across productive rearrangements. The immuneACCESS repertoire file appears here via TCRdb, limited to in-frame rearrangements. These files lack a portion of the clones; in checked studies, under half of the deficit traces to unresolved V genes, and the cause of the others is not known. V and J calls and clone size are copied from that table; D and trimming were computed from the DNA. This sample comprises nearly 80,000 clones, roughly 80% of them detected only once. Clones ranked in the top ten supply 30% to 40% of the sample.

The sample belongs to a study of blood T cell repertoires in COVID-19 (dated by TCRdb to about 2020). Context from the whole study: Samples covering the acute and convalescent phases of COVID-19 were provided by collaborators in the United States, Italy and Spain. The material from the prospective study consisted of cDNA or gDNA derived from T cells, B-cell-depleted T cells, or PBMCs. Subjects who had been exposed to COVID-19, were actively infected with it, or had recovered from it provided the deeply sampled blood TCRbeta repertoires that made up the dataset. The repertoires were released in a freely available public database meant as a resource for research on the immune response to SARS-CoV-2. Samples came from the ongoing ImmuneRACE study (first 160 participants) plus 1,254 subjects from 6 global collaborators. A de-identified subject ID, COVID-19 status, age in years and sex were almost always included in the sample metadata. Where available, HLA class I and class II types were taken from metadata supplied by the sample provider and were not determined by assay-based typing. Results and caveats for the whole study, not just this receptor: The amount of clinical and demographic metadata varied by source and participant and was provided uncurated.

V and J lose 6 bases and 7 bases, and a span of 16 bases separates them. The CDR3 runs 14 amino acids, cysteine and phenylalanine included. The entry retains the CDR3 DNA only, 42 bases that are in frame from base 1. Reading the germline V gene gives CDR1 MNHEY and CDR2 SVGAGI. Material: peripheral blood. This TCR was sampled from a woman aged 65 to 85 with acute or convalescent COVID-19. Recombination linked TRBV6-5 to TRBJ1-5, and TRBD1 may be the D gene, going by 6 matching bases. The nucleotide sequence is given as TGTGCCAGCAGGCGGGGGGGGCTGGGGCAGCCCCAGCATTTT. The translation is CASRRGGLGQPQHF.